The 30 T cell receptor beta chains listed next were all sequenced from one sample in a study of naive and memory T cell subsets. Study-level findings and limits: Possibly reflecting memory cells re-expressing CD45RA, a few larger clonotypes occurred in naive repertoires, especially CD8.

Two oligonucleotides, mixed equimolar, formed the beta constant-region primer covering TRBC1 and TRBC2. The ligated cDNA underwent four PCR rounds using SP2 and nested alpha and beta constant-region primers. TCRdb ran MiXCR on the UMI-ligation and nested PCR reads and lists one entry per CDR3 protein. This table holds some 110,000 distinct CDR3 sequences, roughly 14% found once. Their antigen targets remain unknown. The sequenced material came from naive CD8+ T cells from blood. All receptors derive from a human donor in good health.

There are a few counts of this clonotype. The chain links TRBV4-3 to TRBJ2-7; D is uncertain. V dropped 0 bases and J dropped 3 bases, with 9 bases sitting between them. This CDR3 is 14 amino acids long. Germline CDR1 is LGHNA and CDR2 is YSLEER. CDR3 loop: CASSQDLAVYEQYF. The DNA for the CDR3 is TGCGCCAGCAGCCAAGATTTGGCGGTCTACGAGCAGTACTTC.

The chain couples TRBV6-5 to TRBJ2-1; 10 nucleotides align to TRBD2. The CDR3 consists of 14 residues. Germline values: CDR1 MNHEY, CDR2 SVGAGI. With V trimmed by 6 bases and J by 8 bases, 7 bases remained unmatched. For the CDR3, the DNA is TGTGCCAGCAGCGGAGCGGGAGGGATTCATGAGCAGTTCTTC. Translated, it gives CASSGAGGIHEQFF.

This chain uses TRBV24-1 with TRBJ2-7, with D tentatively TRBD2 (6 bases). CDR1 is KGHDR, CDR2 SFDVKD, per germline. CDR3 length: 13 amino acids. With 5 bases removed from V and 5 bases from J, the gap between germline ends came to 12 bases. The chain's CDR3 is CATSGTIGHEQYF. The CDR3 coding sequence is TGTGCCACCAGTGGGACTATAGGCCACGAGCAGTACTTC.

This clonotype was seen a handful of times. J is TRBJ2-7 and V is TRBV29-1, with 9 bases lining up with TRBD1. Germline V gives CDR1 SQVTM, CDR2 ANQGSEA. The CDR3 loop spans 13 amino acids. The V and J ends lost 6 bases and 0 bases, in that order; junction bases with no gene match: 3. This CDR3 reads CSVRDRDSYEQYF. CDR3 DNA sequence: TGCAGCGTACGGGACAGGGACTCCTACGAGCAGTACTTC.

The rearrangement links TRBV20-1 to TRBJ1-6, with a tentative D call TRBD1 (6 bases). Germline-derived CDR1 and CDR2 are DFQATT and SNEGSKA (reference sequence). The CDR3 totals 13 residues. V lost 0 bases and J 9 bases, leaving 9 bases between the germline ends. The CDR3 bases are TGCAGTGCTAGAGATCAGGGGTTTTCACCCCTCCACTTT. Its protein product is CSARDQGFSPLHF.

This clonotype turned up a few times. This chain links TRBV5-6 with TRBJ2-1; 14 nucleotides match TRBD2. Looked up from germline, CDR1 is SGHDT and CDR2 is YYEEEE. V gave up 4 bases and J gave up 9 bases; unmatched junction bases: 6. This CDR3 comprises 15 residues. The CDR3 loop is CASSPGTSGSVEQFF. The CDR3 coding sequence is TGTGCCAGCAGCCCGGGGACTAGCGGGAGTGTTGAGCAGTTCTTC.

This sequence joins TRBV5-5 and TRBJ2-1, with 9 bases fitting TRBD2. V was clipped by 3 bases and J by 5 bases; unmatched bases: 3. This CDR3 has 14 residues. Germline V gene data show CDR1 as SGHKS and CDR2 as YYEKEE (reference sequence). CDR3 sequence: CASSYAGGDNEQFF. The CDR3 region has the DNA TGTGCCAGCAGCTACGCGGGAGGGGACAATGAGCAGTTCTTC.

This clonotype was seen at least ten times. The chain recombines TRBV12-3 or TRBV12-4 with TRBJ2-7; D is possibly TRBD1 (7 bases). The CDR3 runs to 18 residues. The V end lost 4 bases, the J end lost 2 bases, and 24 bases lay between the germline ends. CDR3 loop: CASSSVGVGGGDPYEQYF. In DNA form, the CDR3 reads TGTGCCAGCAGTTCAGTGGGGGTTGGAGGGGGCGACCCCTACGAGCAGTACTTC.

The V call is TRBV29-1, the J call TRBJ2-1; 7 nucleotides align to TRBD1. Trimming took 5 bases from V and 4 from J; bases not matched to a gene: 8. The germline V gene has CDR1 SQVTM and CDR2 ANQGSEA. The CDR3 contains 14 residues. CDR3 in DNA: TGCAGCGTTAATACAGGGGACCAATACAATGAGCAGTTCTTC. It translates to CSVNTGDQYNEQFF.

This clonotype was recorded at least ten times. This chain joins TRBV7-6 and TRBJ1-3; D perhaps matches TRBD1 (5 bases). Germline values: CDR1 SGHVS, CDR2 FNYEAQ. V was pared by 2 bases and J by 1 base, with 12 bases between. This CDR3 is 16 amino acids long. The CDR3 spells CASSLPRGESGNTIYF. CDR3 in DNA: TGTGCCAGCAGCTTACCGAGGGGAGAGTCTGGAAACACCATATATTTT. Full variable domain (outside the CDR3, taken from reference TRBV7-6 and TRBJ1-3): GAGVSQSPRYKVTKRGQDVALRCDPISGHVSLYWYRQALGQGPEFLTYFNYEAQQDKSGLPNDRFSAERPEGSISTLTIQRTEQRDSAMYRCASSLPRGESGNTIYFGEGSWLTVV.

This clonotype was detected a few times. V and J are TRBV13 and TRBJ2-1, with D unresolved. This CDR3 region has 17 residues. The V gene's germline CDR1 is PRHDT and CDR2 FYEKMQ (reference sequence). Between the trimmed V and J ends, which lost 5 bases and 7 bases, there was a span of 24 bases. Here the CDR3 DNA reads TGTGCCAGCAGCCCGTATGATGTCACCTACGTCGAAAATGAGCAGTTCTTC. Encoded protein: CASSPYDVTYVENEQFF.

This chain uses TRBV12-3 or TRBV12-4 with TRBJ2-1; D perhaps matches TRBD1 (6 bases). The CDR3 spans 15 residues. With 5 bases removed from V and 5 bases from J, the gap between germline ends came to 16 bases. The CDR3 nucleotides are TGTGCCAGCAGTCGATCGGGGACATATAACAATGAGCAGTTCTTC. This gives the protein CASSRSGTYNNEQFF.

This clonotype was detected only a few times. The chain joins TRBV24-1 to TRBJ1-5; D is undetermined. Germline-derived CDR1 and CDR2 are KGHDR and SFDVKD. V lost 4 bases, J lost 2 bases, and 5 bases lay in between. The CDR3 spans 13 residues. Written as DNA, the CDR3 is TGTGCCACCAGTGACTACGGCAATCAGCCCCAGCATTTT. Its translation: CATSDYGNQPQHF.

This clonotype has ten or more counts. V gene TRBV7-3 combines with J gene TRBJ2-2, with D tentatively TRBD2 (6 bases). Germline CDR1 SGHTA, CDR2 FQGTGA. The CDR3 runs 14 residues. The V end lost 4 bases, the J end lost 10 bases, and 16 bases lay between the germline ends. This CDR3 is CASSSMGGKEELFF. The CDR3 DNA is TGTGCCAGCAGCTCCATGGGGGGAAAAGAGGAGCTGTTTTTT.

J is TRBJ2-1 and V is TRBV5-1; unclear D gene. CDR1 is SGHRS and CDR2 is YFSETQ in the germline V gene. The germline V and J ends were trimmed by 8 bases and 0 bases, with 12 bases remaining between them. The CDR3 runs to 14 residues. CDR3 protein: CASQDGSSYNEQFF. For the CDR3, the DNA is TGCGCCAGTCAGGACGGCAGCTCCTACAATGAGCAGTTCTTC.

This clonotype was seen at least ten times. As DNA, the CDR3 is TGTGCCAGCAGCTTGTCCGCTAACAATGAGCAGTTCTTC. It encodes CASSLSANNEQFF. The rearrangement uses TRBV7-9 and TRBJ2-1; no clear D gene. Germline V lookup: CDR1 SEHNR, CDR2 FQNEAQ (reference sequence). CDR3 length equals 13 residues. V was shortened by 3 bases and J by 5 bases, with 8 bases between the two germline ends.

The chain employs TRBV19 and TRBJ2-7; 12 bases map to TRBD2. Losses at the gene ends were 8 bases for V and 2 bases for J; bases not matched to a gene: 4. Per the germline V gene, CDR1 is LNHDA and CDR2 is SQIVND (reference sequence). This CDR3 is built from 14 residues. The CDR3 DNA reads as TGTGCCAGTGGACTAGCGGGGCTCCCCTACGAGCAGTACTTC. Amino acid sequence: CASGLAGLPYEQYF.

The CDR3 DNA reads as TGTGCCAGCAGCTTAGCTCATGAGCAGTTCTTC. Its translation: CASSLAHEQFF. The chain links TRBV6-2 or TRBV6-3 to TRBJ2-1; unclear D gene. CDR3 length: 11 amino acids. Trimming removed 6 bases from V and 8 bases from J, with 8 bases in between. Looked up from germline, CDR1 is MNHEY and CDR2 is SVGEGT.

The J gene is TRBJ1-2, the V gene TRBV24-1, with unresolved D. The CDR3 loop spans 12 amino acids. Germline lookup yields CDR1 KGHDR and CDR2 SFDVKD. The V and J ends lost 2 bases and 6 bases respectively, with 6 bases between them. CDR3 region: CATSDSDDGYTF. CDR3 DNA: TGTGCCACCAGTGATTCGGACGATGGCTACACCTTC.

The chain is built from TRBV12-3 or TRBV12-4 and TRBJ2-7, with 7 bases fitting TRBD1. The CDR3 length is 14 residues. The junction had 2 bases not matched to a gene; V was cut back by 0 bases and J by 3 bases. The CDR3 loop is CASSLAGTVYEQYF. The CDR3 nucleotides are TGTGCCAGCAGTTTAGCAGGGACAGTCTACGAGCAGTACTTC.

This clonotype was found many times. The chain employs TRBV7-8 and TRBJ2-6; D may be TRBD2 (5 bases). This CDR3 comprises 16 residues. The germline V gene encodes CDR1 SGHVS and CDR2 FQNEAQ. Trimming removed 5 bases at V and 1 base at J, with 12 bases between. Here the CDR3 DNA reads TGTGCCAGCAGCACGAGCGGAACGTCTGGGGCCAACGTCCTGACTTTC. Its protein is CASSTSGTSGANVLTF.

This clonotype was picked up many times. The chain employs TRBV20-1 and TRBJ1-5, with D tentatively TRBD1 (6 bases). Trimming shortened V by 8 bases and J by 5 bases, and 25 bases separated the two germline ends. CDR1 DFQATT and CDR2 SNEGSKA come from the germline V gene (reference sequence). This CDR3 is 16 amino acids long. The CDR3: CSTGTDFPSRHQPQHF. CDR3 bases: TGCAGTACAGGGACTGACTTTCCAAGTCGTCATCAGCCCCAGCATTTT.

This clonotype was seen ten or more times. The CDR3 DNA reads as TGTGCCACCAGCCGTGGGGTGAACCAAGAGACCCAGTACTTC. This codes for CATSRGVNQETQYF. The chain uses TRBV15 and TRBJ2-5; no clear D. Germline V gene sequence: CDR1 LNHNV, CDR2 YYDKDF (reference sequence). The CDR3 is made up of 14 amino acids. V was pared by 5 bases and J by 0 bases, with 10 bases between. The entire variable domain, with the rest obtained from reference TRBV15 and TRBJ2-5, is as follows: DAMVIQNPRYQVTQFGKPVTLSCSQTLNHNVMYWYQQKSSQAPKLLFHYYDKDFNNEADTPDNFQSRRPNTSFCFLDIRSPGLGDTAMYLCATSRGVNQETQYFGPGTRLLVL.

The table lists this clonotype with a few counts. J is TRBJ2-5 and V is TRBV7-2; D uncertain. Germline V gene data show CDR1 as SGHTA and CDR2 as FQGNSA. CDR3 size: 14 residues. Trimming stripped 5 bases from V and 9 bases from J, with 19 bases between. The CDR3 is CASSTRYPGEAQYF. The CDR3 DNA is TGTGCCAGCAGCACCAGATATCCAGGAGAAGCCCAGTACTTC.

The CDR3 protein is CASSLSGGYQPQHF. Written as DNA, the CDR3 is TGTGCCAGCAGTTTAAGCGGGGGGTATCAGCCCCAGCATTTT. The chain combines TRBV27 with TRBJ1-5; D might be TRBD1 (5 bases). Germline lookup yields CDR1 MNHEY and CDR2 SMNVEV (reference sequence). The V end was cut by 2 bases, the J end by 5 bases, with 10 bases between. There are 14 residues in the CDR3.

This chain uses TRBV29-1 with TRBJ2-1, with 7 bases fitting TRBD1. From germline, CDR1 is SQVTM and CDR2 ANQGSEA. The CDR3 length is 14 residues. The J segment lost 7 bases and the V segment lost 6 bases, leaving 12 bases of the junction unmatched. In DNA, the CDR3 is TGCAGCGTAAACGACAGGGAGAATGGGAATGAGCAGTTCTTC. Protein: CSVNDRENGNEQFF.

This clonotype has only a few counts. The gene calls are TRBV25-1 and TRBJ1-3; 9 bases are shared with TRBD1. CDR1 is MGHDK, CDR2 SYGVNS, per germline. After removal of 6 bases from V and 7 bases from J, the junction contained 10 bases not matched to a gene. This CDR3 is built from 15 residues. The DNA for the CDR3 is TGTGCCAGCAGCACGAACGGACAGGGGTTGAACACCATATATTTT. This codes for CASSTNGQGLNTIYF.

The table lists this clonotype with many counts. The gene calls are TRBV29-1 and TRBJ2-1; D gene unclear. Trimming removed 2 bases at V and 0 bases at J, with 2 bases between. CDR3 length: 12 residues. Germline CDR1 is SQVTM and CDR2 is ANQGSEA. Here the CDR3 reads CSVELSYNEQFF. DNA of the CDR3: TGCAGCGTTGAACTCTCCTACAATGAGCAGTTCTTC.

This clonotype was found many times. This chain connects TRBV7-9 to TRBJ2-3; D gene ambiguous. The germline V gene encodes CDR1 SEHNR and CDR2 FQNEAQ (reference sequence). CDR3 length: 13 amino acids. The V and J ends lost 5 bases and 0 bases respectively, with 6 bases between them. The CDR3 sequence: CASSARSTDTQYF. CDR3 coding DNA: TGTGCCAGCAGCGCCCGGAGCACAGATACGCAGTATTTT.

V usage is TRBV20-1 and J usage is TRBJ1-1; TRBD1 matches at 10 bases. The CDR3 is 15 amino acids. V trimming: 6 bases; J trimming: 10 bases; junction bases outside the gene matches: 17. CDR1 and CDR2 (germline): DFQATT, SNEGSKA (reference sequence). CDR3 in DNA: TGCAGTGCGCACGACTCCGGGACAGGGGTAGTTGGAGCTTTCTTT. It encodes CSAHDSGTGVVGAFF.